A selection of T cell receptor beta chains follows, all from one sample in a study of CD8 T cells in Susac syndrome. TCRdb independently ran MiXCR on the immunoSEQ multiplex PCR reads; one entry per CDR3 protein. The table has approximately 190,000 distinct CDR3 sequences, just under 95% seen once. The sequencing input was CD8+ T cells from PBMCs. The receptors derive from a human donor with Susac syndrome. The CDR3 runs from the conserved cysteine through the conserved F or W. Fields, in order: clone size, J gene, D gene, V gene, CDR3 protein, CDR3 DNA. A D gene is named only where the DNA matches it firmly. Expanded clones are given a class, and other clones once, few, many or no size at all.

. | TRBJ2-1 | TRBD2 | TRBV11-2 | CASSFGTSGAEQFF | TGTGCCAGCAGCTTTGGGACTAGCGGAGCAGAGCAGTTCTTC
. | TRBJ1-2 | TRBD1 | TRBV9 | CASTRQGLPNYGYTF | TGTGCCAGCACTCGACAGGGTTTACCTAACTATGGCTACACCTTC
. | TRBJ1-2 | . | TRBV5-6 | CASSLETGSGYTF | TGTGCCAGCAGCTTGGAAACAGGGAGTGGCTACACCTTC
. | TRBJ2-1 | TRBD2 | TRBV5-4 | CASSFRIIAGDQGQFF | TGTGCCAGCAGCTTTCGTATTATAGCGGGGGACCAAGGGCAGTTCTTC
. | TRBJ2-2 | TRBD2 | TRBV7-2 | CASSLAGTSHGELFF | TGTGCCAGCAGCTTAGCTGGGACTAGCCACGGGGAGCTGTTTTTT
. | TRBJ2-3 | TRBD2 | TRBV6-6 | CASSTGLSGTDTQYF | TGTGCCAGCAGTACGGGACTATCCGGCACAGATACGCAGTATTTT
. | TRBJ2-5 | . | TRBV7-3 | CASSLNRQETQYF | TGTGCCAGCAGCTTAAACAGACAAGAGACCCAGTACTTC
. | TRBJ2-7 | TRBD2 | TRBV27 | CASSSGEGLYEQYF | TGTGCCAGCAGCTCGGGGGAGGGCCTCTACGAGCAGTACTTC
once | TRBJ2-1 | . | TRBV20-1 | CSARDPQLSSYNEQFF | TGCAGTGCTAGGGATCCCCAGCTGAGCTCCTACAATGAGCAGTTCTTC
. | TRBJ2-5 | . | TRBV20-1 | CSARVRAKGETQYF | TGCAGTGCTAGAGTTCGAGCCAAGGGAGAGACCCAGTACTTC
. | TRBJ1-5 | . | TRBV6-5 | CASNSDRGGQPQHF | TGTGCCAGCAACTCGGACCGGGGGGGCCAGCCCCAGCATTTT
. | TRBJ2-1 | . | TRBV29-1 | CSVDILSGIYNEQFF | TGCAGCGTTGATATTTTGTCTGGGATCTACAATGAGCAGTTCTTC
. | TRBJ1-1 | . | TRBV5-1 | CASSLDIMNTEAFF | TGCGCCAGCAGCTTGGACATCATGAACACTGAAGCTTTCTTT
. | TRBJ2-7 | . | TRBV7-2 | CASSPAIGAYEQYF | TGTGCCAGCAGCCCTGCGATTGGGGCCTACGAGCAGTACTTC
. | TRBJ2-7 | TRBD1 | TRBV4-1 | CASSQTGTGLREQYF | TGCGCCAGCAGCCAAACCGGGACAGGCTTAAGGGAGCAGTACTTC
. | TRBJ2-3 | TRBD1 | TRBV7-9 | CASSLFAGGADTQYF | TGTGCCAGCAGCTTATTCGCAGGGGGCGCGGATACGCAGTATTTT
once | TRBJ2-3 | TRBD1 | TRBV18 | CASSPGQGLVTDTQYF | TGTGCCAGCTCACCGGGACAGGGATTAGTGACAGATACGCAGTATTTT
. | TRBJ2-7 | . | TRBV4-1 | CASSRGLDSRSYEQYF | TGCGCCAGCAGCCGAGGGCTCGACTCGCGGTCCTACGAGCAGTACTTC
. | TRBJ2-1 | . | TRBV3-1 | CASSPSWVTSYNEQFF | TGTGCCAGCAGCCCCAGTTGGGTAACTTCCTACAATGAGCAGTTCTTC
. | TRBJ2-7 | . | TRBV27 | CASSFSGLTYEQYF | TGTGCCAGCAGTTTTTCCGGGTTAACCTACGAGCAGTACTTC
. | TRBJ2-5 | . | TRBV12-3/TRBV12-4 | CASIYSGEETQYF | TGTGCCAGCATCTACTCAGGGGAAGAGACCCAGTACTTC
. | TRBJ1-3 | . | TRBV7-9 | CASRRTVSGNTIYF | TGTGCCAGCAGAAGAACAGTCTCTGGAAACACCATATATTTT
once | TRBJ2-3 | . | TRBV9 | CASSVAAGGRGTDTQYF | TGTGCCAGCAGCGTAGCGGCCGGGGGTCGTGGCACAGATACGCAGTATTTT
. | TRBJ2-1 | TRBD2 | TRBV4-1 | CASSPVGTRWNEQFF | TGCGCCAGCAGCCCCGTTGGGACTAGATGGAATGAGCAGTTCTTC
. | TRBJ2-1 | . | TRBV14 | CASSPGTNEQFF | TGTGCCAGCAGCCCCGGGACGAATGAGCAGTTCTTC
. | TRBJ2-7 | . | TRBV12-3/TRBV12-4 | CASSWTDSYEQYF | TGTGCCAGCAGCTGGACAGATTCCTACGAGCAGTACTTC
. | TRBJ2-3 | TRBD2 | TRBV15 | CATRPRGLEVSDTQYF | TGTGCCACCCGCCCCCGGGGACTAGAGGTGTCAGATACGCAGTATTTT
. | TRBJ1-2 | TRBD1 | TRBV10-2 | CASTTTLRQGANYGYTF | TGCGCCAGCACCACGACTTTGAGACAGGGGGCAAACTATGGCTACACCTTC
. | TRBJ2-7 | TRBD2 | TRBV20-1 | CSARAPYLAGDTYEQYF | TGCAGTGCTAGAGCACCCTACTTAGCGGGGGATACCTACGAGCAGTACTTC
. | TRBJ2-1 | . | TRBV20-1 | CSASWREQFF | TGCAGTGCTAGTTGGCGTGAGCAGTTCTTC
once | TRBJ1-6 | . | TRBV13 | CASSLAVGSNSPLHF | TGTGCCAGCAGCTTAGCGGTTGGTAGTAATTCACCCCTCCACTTT
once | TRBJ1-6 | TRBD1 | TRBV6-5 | CASRTGQGNSPLHF | TGTGCCAGCAGGACGGGACAGGGGAATTCACCCCTCCACTTT
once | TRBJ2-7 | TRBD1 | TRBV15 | CATSREEGAGEQYF | TGTGCCACCAGCAGAGAAGAGGGGGCAGGGGAGCAGTACTTC